Detailed here is one TCR beta chain. Its antigen is unidentified. This specimen belongs to a study of cytomegalovirus exposure and HLA in healthy donors. Study-level points and caveats: What was likely a sequencing artifact was a cluster of highly shared sequence variants. Common viral pathogens seemed, in a later analysis, to connect with several of the most significant clusters.

Germline V CDR1 and CDR2: SGHRS, YFSETQ. The CDR3 is 16 residues long. Trimming at V came to 4 bases and at J to 0 bases, leaving 4 bases not matched to a gene. Primers: 60 Vbeta forward and 13 Jbeta reverse. The protocol was immunoSEQ multiplex PCR, while the TCRdb copy is restricted to in-frame clones and leaves out a portion. The repertoire holds 150,000 to 200,000 clones, with 87% as singletons. The sample was PBMCs. The source of this sequence is a boy aged 2 to 9 in good health and CMV-seronegative. The chain is built from TRBV5-1 and TRBJ1-6; TRBD1 matches 7 bases. The CDR3 reads CASSPDRTSYNSPLHF. The CDR3 DNA reads TGCGCCAGCAGCCCGGACAGGACCTCCTATAATTCACCCCTCCACTTT.